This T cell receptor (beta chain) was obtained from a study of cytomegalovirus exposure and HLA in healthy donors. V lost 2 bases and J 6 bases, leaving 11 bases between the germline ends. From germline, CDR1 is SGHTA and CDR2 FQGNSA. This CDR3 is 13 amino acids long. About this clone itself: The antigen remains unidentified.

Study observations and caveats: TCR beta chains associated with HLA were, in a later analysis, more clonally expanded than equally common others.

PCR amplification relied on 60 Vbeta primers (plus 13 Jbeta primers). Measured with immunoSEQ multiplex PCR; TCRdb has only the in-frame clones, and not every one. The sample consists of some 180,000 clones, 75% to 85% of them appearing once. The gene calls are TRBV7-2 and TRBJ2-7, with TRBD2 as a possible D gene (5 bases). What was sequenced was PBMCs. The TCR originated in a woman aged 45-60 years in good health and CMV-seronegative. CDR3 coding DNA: TGTGCCAGCAGCTTATCACGAGGACTCGAGCAGTACTTC. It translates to CASSLSRGLEQYF.